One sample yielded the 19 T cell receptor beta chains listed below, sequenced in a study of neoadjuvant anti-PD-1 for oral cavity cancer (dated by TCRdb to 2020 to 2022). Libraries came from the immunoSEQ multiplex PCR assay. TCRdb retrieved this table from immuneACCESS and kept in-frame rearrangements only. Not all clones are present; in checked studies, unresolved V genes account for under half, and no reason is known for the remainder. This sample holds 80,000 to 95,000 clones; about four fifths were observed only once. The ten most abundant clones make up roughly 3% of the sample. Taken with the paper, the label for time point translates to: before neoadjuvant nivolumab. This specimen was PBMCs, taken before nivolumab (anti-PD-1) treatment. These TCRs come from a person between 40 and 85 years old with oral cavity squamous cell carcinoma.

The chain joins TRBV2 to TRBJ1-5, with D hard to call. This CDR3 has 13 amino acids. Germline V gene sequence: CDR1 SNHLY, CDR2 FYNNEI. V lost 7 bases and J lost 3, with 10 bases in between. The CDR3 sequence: CASKVGHNQPQHF. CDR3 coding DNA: TGTGCCAGCAAAGTGGGTCACAATCAGCCCCAGCATTTT. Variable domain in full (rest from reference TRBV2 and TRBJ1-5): EPEVTQTPSHQVTQMGQEVILRCVPISNHLYFYWYRQILGQKVEFLVSFYNNEISEKSEIFDDQFSVERPDGSNFTLKIRSTKLEDSAMYFCASKVGHNQPQHFGDGTRLSIL.

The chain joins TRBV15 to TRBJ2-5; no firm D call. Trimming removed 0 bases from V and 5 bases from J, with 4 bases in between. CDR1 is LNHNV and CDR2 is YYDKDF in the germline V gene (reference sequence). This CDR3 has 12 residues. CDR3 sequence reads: CATSREGETQYF. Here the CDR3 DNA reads TGTGCCACCAGCAGAGAAGGGGAGACCCAGTACTTC. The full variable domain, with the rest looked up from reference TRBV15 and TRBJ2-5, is DAMVIQNPRYQVTQFGKPVTLSCSQTLNHNVMYWYQQKSSQAPKLLFHYYDKDFNNEADTPDNFQSRRPNTSFCFLDIRSPGLGDTAMYLCATSREGETQYFGPGTRLLVL.

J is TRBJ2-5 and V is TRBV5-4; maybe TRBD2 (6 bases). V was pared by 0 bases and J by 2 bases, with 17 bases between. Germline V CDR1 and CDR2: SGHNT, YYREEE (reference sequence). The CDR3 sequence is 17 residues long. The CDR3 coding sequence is TGTGCCAGCAGCTTGGCCGGGGGTCCCGTGCTTCAAGAGACCCAGTACTTC. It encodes CASSLAGGPVLQETQYF.

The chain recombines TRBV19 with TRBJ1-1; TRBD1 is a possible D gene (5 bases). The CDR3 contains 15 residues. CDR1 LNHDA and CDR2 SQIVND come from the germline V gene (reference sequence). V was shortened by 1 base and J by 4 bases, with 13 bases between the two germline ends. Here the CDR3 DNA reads TGTGCCAGTAGTATAGTCGCAGGGAAGGGCACTGAAGCTTTCTTT. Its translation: CASSIVAGKGTEAFF. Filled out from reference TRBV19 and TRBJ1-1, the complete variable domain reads DGGITQSPKYLFRKEGQNVTLSCEQNLNHDAMYWYRQDPGQGLRLIYYSQIVNDFQKGDIAEGYSVSREKKESFPLTVTSAQKNPTAFYLCASSIVAGKGTEAFFGQGTRLTVV.

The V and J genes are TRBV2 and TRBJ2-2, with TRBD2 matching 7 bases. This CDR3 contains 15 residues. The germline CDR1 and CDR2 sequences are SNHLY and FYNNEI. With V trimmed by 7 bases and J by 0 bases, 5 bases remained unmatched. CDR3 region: CASNQLASNTGELFF. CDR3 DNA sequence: TGTGCCAGCAACCAACTAGCGTCGAACACCGGGGAGCTGTTTTTT. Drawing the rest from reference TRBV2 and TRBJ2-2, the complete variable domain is EPEVTQTPSHQVTQMGQEVILRCVPISNHLYFYWYRQILGQKVEFLVSFYNNEISEKSEIFDDQFSVERPDGSNFTLKIRSTKLEDSAMYFCASNQLASNTGELFFGEGSRLTVL.

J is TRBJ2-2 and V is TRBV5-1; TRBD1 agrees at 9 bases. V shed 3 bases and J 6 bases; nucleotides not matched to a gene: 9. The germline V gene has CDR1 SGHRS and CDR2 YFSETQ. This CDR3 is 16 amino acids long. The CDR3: CASSSGQGNRAGELFF. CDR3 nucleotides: TGCGCCAGCAGCTCGGGACAGGGAAATCGGGCCGGGGAGCTGTTTTTT.

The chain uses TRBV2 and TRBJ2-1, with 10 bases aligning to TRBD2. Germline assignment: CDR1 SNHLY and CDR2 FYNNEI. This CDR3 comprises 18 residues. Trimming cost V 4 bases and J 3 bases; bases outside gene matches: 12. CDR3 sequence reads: CASSGDRLAGVFYNEQFF. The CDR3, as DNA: TGTGCCAGCAGTGGGGATCGGCTAGCGGGAGTTTTCTACAATGAGCAGTTCTTC.

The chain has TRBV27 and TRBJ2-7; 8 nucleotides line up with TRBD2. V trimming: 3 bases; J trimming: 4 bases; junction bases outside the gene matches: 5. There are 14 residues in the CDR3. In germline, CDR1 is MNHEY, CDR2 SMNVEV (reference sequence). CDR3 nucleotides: TGTGCCAGCAGTTTTCGTCCTAGCGGGTACGAGCAGTACTTC. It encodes CASSFRPSGYEQYF.

This chain's CDR3 is CASSSEGGHVTDTQYF. CDR3 nucleotides: TGTGCCAGCAGCTCAGAGGGGGGCCATGTCACAGATACGCAGTATTTT. V gene TRBV9 combines with J gene TRBJ2-3; D may be TRBD1 or TRBD2 (6 bases each). CDR1 is SGDLS, CDR2 YYNGEE, per germline. This CDR3 comprises 16 residues. Trimming left V 4 bases short and J 2 bases short, with 17 bases between. The whole variable domain, filled in from reference TRBV9 and TRBJ2-3, reads DSGVTQTPKHLITATGQRVTLRCSPRSGDLSVYWYQQSLDQGLQFLIQYYNGEERAKGNILERFSAQQFPDLHSELNLSSLELGDSALYFCASSSEGGHVTDTQYFGPGTRLTVL.

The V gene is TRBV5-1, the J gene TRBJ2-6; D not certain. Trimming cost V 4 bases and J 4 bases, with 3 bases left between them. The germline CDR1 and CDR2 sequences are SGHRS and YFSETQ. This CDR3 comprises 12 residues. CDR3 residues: CASSEGANVLTF. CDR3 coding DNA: TGCGCCAGCAGCGAAGGGGCCAACGTCCTGACTTTC.

In DNA form, the CDR3 reads TGCGCCTCCTGGACTAGCGGCTACGAGCAGTACTTC. The encoded protein is CASWTSGYEQYF. The V gene is TRBV10-2, the J gene TRBJ2-7; 10 nucleotides line up with TRBD2. The trim removed 11 bases at V and 3 bases at J, leaving 4 bases unmatched. This CDR3 has 12 residues. Germline V gives CDR1 WSHSY, CDR2 SAAADI.

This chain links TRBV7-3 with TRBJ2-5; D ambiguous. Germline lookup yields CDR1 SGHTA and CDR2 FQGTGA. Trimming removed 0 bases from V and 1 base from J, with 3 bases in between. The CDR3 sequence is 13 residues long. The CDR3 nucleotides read TGTGCCAGCAGCTTAACCCCCCAAGAGACCCAGTACTTC. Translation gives CASSLTPQETQYF.

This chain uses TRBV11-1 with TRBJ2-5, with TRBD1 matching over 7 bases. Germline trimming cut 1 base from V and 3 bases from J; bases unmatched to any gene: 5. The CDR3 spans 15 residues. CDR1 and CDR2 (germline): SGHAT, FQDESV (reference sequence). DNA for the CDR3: TGTGCCAGCAGCTTAGGCAGGGGGAGTGAAGAGACCCAGTACTTC. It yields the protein CASSLGRGSEETQYF.

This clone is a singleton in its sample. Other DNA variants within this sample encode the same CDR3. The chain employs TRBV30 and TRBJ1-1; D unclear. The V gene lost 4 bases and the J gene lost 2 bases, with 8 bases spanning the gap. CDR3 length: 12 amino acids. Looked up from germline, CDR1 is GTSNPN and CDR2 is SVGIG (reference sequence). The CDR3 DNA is TGTGCCTGGAACCAACTAAACACTGAAGCTTTCTTT. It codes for CAWNQLNTEAFF. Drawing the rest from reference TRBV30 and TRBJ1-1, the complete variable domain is SQTIHQWPATLVQPVGSPLSLECTVEGTSNPNLYWYRQAAGRGLQLLFYSVGIGQISSEVPQNLSASRPQDRQFILSSKKLLLSDSGFYLCAWNQLNTEAFFGQGTRLTVV.

The CDR3 bases are TGTGCCAGCAGCGTAGATGCATCCGGACGAGGAAAACTGTTTTTT. It is translated as CASSVDASGRGKLFF. The J gene is TRBJ1-4, the V gene TRBV9; unclear D gene. V lost 0 bases and J 10 bases, leaving 16 bases between the germline ends. Germline V gene sequence: CDR1 SGDLS, CDR2 YYNGEE. This CDR3 spans 15 amino acids. The full variable domain, in which reference TRBV9 and TRBJ1-4 provide the parts outside the CDR3, is DSGVTQTPKHLITATGQRVTLRCSPRSGDLSVYWYQQSLDQGLQFLIQYYNGEERAKGNILERFSAQQFPDLHSELNLSSLELGDSALYFCASSVDASGRGKLFFGSGTQLSVL.

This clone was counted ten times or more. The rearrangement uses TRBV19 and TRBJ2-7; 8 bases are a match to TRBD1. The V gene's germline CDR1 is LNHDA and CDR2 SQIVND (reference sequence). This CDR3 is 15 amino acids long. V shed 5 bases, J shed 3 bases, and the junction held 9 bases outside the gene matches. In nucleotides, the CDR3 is TGTGCCAGTAGTTTTGCGGCAGGGGGCCACTACGAGCAGTACTTC. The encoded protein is CASSFAAGGHYEQYF.

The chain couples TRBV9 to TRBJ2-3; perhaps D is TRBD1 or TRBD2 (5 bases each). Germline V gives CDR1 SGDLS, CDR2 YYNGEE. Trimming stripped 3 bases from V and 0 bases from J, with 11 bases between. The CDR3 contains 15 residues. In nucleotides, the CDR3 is TGTGCCAGCAGCGGGGACCGTACTAGCACAGATACGCAGTATTTT. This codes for CASSGDRTSTDTQYF.

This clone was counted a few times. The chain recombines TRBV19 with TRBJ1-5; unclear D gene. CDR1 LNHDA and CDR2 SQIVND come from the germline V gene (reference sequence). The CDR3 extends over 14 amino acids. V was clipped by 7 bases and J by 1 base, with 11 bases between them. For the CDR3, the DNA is TGTGCCAGTATGCGAGAGGGCAGCAATCAGCCCCAGCATTTT. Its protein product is CASMREGSNQPQHF.

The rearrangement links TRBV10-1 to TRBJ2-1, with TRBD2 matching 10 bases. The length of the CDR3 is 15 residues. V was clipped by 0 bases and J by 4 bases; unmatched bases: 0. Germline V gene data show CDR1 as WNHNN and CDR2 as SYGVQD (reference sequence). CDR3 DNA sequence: TGCGCCAGCAGTGAGTCAGCGGGAGGGTACAATGAGCAGTTCTTC. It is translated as CASSESAGGYNEQFF.